The rows below give T cell receptor beta chains drawn from one sample of a study of monozygotic twins with inflammatory bowel disease. TCRdb re-called the 5' RACE reads and gives one entry per CDR3 protein, without DNA. The table for this sample gives about 160,000 distinct CDR3 sequences. The sample taken for sequencing was blood. The receptors come from a human donor with ulcerative colitis or Crohn's disease, or a healthy co-twin of an affected twin (not recorded which). Each CDR3 is given with its conserved first and last residue.

J	V	CDR3
TRBJ2-7	TRBV7-8	CASSRYGLAGGWVSYEQYF
TRBJ2-3	TRBV7-9	CASSRTSALSTDTQYF
TRBJ2-7	TRBV6-1	CASTEGGWGHEQYF
TRBJ2-5	TRBV5-1	CASSLGSLVSQETQYF
TRBJ2-3	TRBV5-1	CASSLSSGSSPDTQYF
TRBJ2-3	TRBV10-3	CAIMASGRAFGKADTQYF
TRBJ2-3	TRBV9	CASRPGAGGGTDTQYF
TRBJ2-7	TRBV20-1	CSAPERGLANYEQYF
TRBJ2-7	TRBV7-2	CASSSRRNVDYEQYF
TRBJ2-5	TRBV20-1	CSAQGRSGRAQETQYF
TRBJ2-3	TRBV5-1	CASSASGITDTQYF
TRBJ2-4	TRBV18	CASSREETGVENIQYF
TRBJ2-7	TRBV12-3/TRBV12-4	CASSIGLAGGPAHEQYF
TRBJ2-2	TRBV5-1	CASSLVVQNTGELFF
TRBJ2-6	TRBV3-1	CASSPVITGANVLTF
TRBJ2-7	TRBV4-2	CASSPGPTGEQYF
TRBJ1-3	TRBV12-3/TRBV12-4	CASSSSGTGFFGNTIYF
TRBJ2-5	TRBV5-6	CASSWASGETQYF
TRBJ2-1	TRBV19	CASTKREVGEQFF
TRBJ1-1	TRBV7-3	CASSRQASNTEAFF
TRBJ1-5	TRBV5-1	CASSLEGYSNQPQHF
TRBJ2-2	TRBV11-2	CASSRTSMDTGELFF
TRBJ2-2	TRBV7-9	CASSSGLAANTGELFF
TRBJ1-5	TRBV30	CAWSVPGNQPQHF
TRBJ2-5	TRBV5-1	CASSLYGSRETQYF
TRBJ2-7	TRBV9	CASSPGTGVGSYEQYF
TRBJ1-4	TRBV7-2	CASSVDREKLFF
TRBJ1-1	TRBV12-3/TRBV12-4	CASSLGSANTEAFF
TRBJ2-5	TRBV11-2	CASSWTGYQETQYF
TRBJ1-2	TRBV10-2	CAVGPLYGYTF
TRBJ2-1	TRBV15	CATSRGQGSSYNEQFF